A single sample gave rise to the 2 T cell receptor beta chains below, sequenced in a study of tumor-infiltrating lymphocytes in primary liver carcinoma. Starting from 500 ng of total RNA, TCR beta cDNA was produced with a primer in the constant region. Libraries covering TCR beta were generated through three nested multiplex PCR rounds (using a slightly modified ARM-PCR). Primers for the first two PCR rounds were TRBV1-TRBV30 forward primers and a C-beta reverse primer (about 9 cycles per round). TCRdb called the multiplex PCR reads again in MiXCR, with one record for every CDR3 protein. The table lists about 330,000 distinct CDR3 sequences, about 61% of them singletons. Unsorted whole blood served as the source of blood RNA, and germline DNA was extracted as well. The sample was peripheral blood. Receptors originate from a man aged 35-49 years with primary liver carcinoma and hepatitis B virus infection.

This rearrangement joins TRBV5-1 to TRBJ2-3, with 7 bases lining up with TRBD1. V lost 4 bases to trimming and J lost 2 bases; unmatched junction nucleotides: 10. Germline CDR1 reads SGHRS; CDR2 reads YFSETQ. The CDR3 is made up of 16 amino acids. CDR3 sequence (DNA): TGCGCCAGCAGCCCGGGGACAGATACTAACACAGATACGCAGTATTTT. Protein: CASSPGTDTNTDTQYF. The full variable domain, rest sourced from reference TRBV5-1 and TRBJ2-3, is KAGVTQTPRYLIKTRGQQVTLSCSPISGHRSVSWYQQTPGQGLQFLFEYFSETQRNKGNFPGRFSGRQFSNSRSEMNVSTLELGDSALYLCASSPGTDTNTDTQYFGPGTRLTVL.

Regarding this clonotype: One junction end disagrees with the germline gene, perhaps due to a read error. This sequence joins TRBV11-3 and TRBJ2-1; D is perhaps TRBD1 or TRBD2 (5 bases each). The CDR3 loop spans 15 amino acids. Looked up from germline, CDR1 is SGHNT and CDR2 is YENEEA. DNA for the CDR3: TGCGCCAGCAGCCCCGGGACCGAGGGCAGCGGTGAGCAGTCCTTC. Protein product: CASSPGTEGSGEQSF.